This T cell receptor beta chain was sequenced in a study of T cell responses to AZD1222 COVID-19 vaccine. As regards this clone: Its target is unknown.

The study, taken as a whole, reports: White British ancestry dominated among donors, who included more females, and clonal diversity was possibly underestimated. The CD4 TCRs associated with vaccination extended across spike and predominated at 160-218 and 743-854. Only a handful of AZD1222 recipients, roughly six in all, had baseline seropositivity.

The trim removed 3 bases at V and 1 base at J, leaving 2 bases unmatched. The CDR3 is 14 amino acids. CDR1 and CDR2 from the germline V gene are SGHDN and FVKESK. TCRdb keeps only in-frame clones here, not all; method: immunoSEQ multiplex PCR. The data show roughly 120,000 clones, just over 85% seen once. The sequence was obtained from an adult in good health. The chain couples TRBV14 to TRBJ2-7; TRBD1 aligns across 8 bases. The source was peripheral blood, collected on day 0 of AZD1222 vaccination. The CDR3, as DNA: TGTGCCAGCAGCCACAGGGGGCGGTCCTACGAGCAGTACTTC. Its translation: CASSHRGRSYEQYF.